Reported below is one T cell receptor (beta chain). TCRdb passed the RACE reads through MiXCR, listing each CDR3 protein once. Of approximately 77,000 distinct CDR3 sequences listed, 14% are singletons. The data belong to a study of human T cells and chemical hapten exposure. V gave up 0 bases and J gave up 2 bases; unmatched junction bases: 5. The length of the CDR3 is 16 residues. Germline V lookup: CDR1 DFQATT, CDR2 SNEGSKA (reference sequence). Indicated time point: pre-sensitization, week 0. The sample's treatment: therapeutic diphenylcyclopropenone sensitization with weekly scalp DPC. The sample here was whole blood, taken in connection with sensitization to the hapten diphenylcyclopropenone (DPC). The rearrangement uses TRBV20-1 and TRBJ2-7; 12 nucleotides agree with TRBD2. This clonotype was sampled from a woman aged 45-60 years with alopecia areata. Some clones in this sample may be carry-over from other donors' samples. DNA of the CDR3: TGCAGTGCTAGAGATCCACTAGCGGGAGGCCCCTACGAGCAGTACTTC. Translated, it gives CSARDPLAGGPYEQYF.